A selection of T cell receptor beta chains follows, all from one sample in a study of radiotherapy plus CTLA-4 blockade in lung cancer. Here immunoSEQ multiplex PCR was the method, and the copy in TCRdb shows in-frame clones only, minus some. Among some 15,000 clones listed, approximately 75% were seen once. The specimen comprised peripheral blood, sampled from a patient treated with radiotherapy plus ipilimumab. The receptors were gathered from a human donor with non-small cell lung cancer whose response to radiotherapy plus ipilimumab could not be evaluated. CDR3s include the opening cysteine and the closing phenylalanine or tryptophan. A D gene is named only where the DNA matches it firmly. Some rows have no size entry. The others give once, few or many, or a class for an expanded clone.

abundance	d_gene	v_gene	j_gene	CDR3aa	CDR3nt
-	TRBD1	TRBV19	TRBJ1-3	CASSPGTETGNTIYF	TGTGCCAGTAGTCCCGGGACAGAAACTGGAAACACCATATATTTT
-	-	TRBV7-9	TRBJ2-1	CASILGLNGVQDEQFF	-
-	TRBD2	TRBV4-1	TRBJ2-3	CASSQVAGGALDTQYF	TGCGCCAGCAGCCAAGTCGCGGGGGGGGCTTTAGATACGCAGTATTTT
few	TRBD1	TRBV10-2	TRBJ1-6	CASRSQGGSPLHF	TGCGCCAGCAGGTCTCAGGGGGGTTCACCCCTCCACTTT
-	-	TRBV15	TRBJ2-1	CATSSDSLGSYNEQFF	TGTGCCACCAGCAGCGACAGTTTGGGGTCCTACAATGAGCAGTTCTTC
-	-	TRBV5-6	TRBJ1-1	CASSLGGGGGTEAFF	TGTGCCAGCAGCTTGGGAGGTGGGGGGGGCACTGAAGCTTTCTTT
-	-	TRBV5-4	TRBJ2-1	CASSSLRYPNEQFF	TGTGCCAGCAGCTCGCTTAGATACCCCAATGAGCAGTTCTTC
-	TRBD1	TRBV5-1	TRBJ1-1	CASSFESRDRGNGAFF	TGCGCCAGCAGCTTCGAGTCCCGTGACAGGGGGAATGGAGCTTTCTTT
-	TRBD2	TRBV19	TRBJ2-2	CASTPLQAGGHTGELFF	TGTGCCAGTACCCCGCTCCAAGCGGGGGGTCATACCGGGGAGCTGTTTTTT
-	-	TRBV6-6	TRBJ1-1	CASSLTGNTEAFF	TGTGCCAGCAGCCTGACAGGGAACACTGAAGCTTTCTTT
few	-	TRBV15	TRBJ1-1	CATSPEEAPEAFF	TGTGCCACCAGCCCGGAGGAGGCACCCGAAGCTTTCTTT
few	-	TRBV4-2	TRBJ1-1	CASSQVAAIEAFF	TGTGCCAGCAGCCAAGTTGCGGCTATTGAAGCTTTCTTT
-	TRBD1	TRBV5-6	TRBJ1-1	CASSLATGGGAEAFF	TGTGCCAGCAGCTTGGCAACAGGGGGCGGGGCTGAAGCTTTCTTT
-	-	TRBV5-4	TRBJ1-1	CASSRTEGSEAFF	TGTGCCAGCAGCAGGACAGAAGGATCTGAAGCTTTCTTT
once	-	TRBV19	TRBJ2-2	CASNRRRSDAGELFF	TGTGCCAGTAACCGGCGGAGGAGTGACGCCGGGGAGCTGTTTTTT
-	TRBD1	TRBV7-9	TRBJ1-1	CASSGLLDRGATEAFF	TGTGCCAGCAGCGGACTCCTAGACAGGGGAGCTACTGAAGCTTTCTTT
-	TRBD2	TRBV5-1	TRBJ2-2	CASSPGGNTGELFF	TGCGCCAGCAGCCCGGGGGGGAACACCGGGGAGCTGTTTTTT
-	TRBD1	TRBV2	TRBJ1-1	CAGRDRGYLNTEAFF	TGTGCCGGTCGGGACAGGGGGTATTTGAACACTGAAGCTTTCTTT
-	-	TRBV5-4	TRBJ2-3	CASSGDSATDTQYF	TGTGCCAGCAGCGGGGACTCAGCGACAGATACGCAGTATTTT
-	-	TRBV5-1	TRBJ1-2	CASSLGGLTGRQGYTF	TGCGCCAGCAGCTTGGGGGGCTTGACAGGACGACAAGGCTACACCTTC
-	-	TRBV21-1	TRBJ2-5	CASSMGLAGGQETQYF	TGTGCCAGCAGCATGGGACTAGCGGGGGGCCAAGAGACCCAGTACTTC
-	TRBD1	TRBV6-5	TRBJ1-2	CASRPGQVNYGYTF	TGTGCCAGCAGACCCGGACAGGTCAACTATGGCTACACCTTC
-	TRBD1	TRBV18	TRBJ1-1	CASSLTGTGDTEAFF	TGTGCCAGCTCACTCACCGGGACAGGGGACACTGAAGCTTTCTTT
-	-	TRBV27	TRBJ1-1	CASSWSSTGDTEAFF	TGTGCCAGCAGTTGGAGCTCAACGGGGGACACTGAAGCTTTCTTT
-	TRBD1	TRBV6-1	TRBJ1-3	CASSDIDRGTIYF	TGTGCCAGCAGCGATATTGACAGGGGAACCATATATTTT
few	-	TRBV7-2	TRBJ2-2	CASSVQWGAGELFF	TGTGCCAGCAGCGTACAGTGGGGCGCCGGGGAGCTGTTTTTT
-	-	TRBV11-2	TRBJ2-7	CASSLSAGDSYEQYF	TGTGCCAGCAGCTTATCCGCCGGGGACTCCTACGAGCAGTACTTC
-	TRBD1	TRBV30	TRBJ2-2	CAWSVEQGDTGELFF	TGTGCCTGGAGTGTGGAACAGGGGGACACCGGGGAGCTGTTTTTT
-	-	TRBV18	TRBJ1-1	CASSPQQGETEAFF	TGTGCCAGCTCACCACAACAGGGAGAAACTGAAGCTTTCTTT
-	TRBD2	TRBV7-9	TRBJ2-5	CASSPRGGEKTQYF	TGTGCCAGCAGCCCCCGGGGGGGCGAAAAGACCCAGTACTTC
-	TRBD1	TRBV6-6	TRBJ1-5	CASIPDRGHQPQHF	TGTGCCAGCATCCCGGACAGGGGCCATCAGCCCCAGCATTTT
-	TRBD1	TRBV18	TRBJ1-1	CASSPTGGSTEAFF	TGTGCCAGCTCACCAACAGGGGGTAGCACTGAAGCTTTCTTT
-	TRBD1	TRBV7-2	TRBJ1-2	CASSLSPGQGGYTF	TGTGCCAGCAGCTTATCTCCGGGACAGGGCGGCTACACCTTC
-	TRBD1	TRBV2	TRBJ2-7	CASSTDPQGSSSSYEQYF	TGTGCCAGCAGTACCGATCCACAGGGGTCGAGTAGCTCCTACGAGCAGTACTTC
-	TRBD1	TRBV7-6	TRBJ2-4	CASSPRQGAGNIQYF	TGTGCCAGCAGCCCCCGACAGGGGGCTGGAAACATTCAGTACTTC
-	TRBD1	TRBV7-2	TRBJ1-2	CASSLLPRTGPAGGYTF	TGTGCCAGCAGCCTTCTACCAAGGACAGGCCCTGCGGGGGGCTACACCTTC
-	TRBD1	TRBV19	TRBJ1-3	CASSTTGGRNTIYF	TGTGCCAGTAGTACGACAGGGGGCAGAAACACCATATATTTT
few	-	TRBV7-9	TRBJ1-5	CASSLVGRGGYSNQPQHF	TGTGCCAGCAGCTTAGTCGGAAGGGGAGGGTATAGCAATCAGCCCCAGCATTTT
-	TRBD1	TRBV2	TRBJ1-4	CASSGQGSGEKLFF	TGTGCCAGCAGCGGACAGGGGAGCGGTGAAAAACTGTTTTTT
-	-	TRBV30	TRBJ2-5	CAWSDGQETQYF	TGTGCCTGGAGTGACGGTCAAGAGACCCAGTACTTC
-	-	TRBV9	TRBJ1-3	CASSPYSGNTIYF	TGTGCCAGCAGCCCCTACTCTGGAAACACCATATATTTT
-	TRBD2	TRBV7-2	TRBJ2-1	CASSRLAGGASYNEQFF	TGTGCCAGCAGCCGACTAGCGGGGGGTGCTTCCTACAATGAGCAGTTCTTC
few	-	TRBV4-2	TRBJ1-2	CASSQDLETGYGYTF	TGTGCCAGCAGCCAAGATTTGGAGACAGGCTATGGCTACACCTTC
-	-	TRBV29-1	TRBJ1-2	CSAIQLQDYGYTF	TGCAGCGCCATACAGCTCCAGGACTATGGCTACACCTTC
-	TRBD2	TRBV6-4	TRBJ2-3	CASSGTSGGLDTQYF	TGTGCCAGCAGTGGTACGTCGGGGGGTCTAGATACGCAGTATTTT
once	TRBD1	TRBV15	TRBJ1-1	CATSSWTGDMNTEAFF	TGTGCCACCAGCAGTTGGACAGGGGACATGAACACTGAAGCTTTCTTT
-	-	TRBV9	TRBJ2-1	CASSALANNEQFF	TGTGCCAGCAGCGCGCTAGCGAACAATGAGCAGTTCTTC